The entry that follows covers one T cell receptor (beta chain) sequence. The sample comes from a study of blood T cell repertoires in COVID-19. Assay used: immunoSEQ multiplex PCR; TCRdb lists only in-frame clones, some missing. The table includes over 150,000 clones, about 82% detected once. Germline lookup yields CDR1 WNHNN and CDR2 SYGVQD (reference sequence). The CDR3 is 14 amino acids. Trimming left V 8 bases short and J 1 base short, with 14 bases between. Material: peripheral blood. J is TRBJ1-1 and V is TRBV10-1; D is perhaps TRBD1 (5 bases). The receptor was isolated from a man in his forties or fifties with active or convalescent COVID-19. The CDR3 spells CASSREGANTEAFF. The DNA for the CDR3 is TGCGCCAGCTCCAGGGAAGGAGCGAACACTGAAGCTTTCTTT.